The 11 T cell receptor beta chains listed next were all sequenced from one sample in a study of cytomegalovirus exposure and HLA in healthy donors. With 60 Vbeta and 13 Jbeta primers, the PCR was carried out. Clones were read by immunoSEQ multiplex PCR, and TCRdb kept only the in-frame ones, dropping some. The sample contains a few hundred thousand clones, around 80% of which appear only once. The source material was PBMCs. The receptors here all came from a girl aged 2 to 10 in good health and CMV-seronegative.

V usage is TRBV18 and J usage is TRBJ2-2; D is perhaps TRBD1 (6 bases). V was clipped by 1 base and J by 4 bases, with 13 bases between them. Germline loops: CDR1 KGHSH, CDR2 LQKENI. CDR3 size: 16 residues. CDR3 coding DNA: TGTGCCAGCTCACCACGGGACATAGGCGGCACCGGGGAGCTGTTTTTT. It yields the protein CASSPRDIGGTGELFF.

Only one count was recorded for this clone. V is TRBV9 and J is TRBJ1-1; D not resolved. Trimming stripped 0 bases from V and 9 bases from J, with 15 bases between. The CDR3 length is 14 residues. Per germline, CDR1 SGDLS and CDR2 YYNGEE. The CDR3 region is CASSVEVDAGKAFF. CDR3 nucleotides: TGTGCCAGCAGCGTAGAAGTAGACGCGGGCAAAGCTTTCTTT.

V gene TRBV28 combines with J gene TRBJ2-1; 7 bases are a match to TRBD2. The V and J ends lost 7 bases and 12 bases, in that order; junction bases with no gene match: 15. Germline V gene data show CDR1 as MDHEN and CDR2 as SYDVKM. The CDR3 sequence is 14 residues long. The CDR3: CASTETPLAETQFF. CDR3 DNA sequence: TGTGCCAGCACCGAGACCCCCCTAGCGGAGACGCAGTTCTTC.

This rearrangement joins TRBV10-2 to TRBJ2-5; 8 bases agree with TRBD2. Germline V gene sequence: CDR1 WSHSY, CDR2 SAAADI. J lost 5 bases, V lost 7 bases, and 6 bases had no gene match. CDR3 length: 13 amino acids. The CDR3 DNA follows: TGCGCCAGCATGAGACGGGGGGGGGAGACCCAGTACTTC. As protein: CASMRRGGETQYF.

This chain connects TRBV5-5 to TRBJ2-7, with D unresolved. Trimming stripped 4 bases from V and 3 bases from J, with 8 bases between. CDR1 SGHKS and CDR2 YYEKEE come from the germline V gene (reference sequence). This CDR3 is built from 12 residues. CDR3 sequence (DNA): TGTGCCAGCAGCCCAATCGGCTACGAGCAGTACTTC. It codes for CASSPIGYEQYF. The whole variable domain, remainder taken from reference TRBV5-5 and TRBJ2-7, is DAGVTQSPTHLIKTRGQQVTLRCSPISGHKSVSWYQQVLGQGPQFIFQYYEKEERGRGNFPDRFSARQFPNYSSELNVNALLLGDSALYLCASSPIGYEQYFGPGTRLTVT.

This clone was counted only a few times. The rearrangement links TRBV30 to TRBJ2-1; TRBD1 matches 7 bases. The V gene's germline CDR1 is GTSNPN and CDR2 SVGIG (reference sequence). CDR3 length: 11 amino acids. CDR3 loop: CCGQAYNEQFF. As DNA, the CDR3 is TGTTGCGGACAGGCTTACAATGAGCAGTTCTTC.

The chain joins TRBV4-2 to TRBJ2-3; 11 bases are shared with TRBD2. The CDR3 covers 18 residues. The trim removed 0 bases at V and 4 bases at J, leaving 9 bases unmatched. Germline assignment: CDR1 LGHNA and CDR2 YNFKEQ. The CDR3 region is CASSQDVLELAGADTQYF. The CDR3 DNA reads TGTGCCAGCAGCCAAGACGTTTTGGAACTAGCGGGGGCAGATACGCAGTATTTT.

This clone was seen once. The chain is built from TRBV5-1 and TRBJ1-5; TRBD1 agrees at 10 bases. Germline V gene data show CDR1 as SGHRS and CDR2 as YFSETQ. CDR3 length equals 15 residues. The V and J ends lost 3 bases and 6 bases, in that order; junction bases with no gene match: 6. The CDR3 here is CASSSGTGAGQPQHF. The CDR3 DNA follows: TGCGCCAGCAGCTCCGGGACAGGGGCGGGTCAGCCCCAGCATTTT.

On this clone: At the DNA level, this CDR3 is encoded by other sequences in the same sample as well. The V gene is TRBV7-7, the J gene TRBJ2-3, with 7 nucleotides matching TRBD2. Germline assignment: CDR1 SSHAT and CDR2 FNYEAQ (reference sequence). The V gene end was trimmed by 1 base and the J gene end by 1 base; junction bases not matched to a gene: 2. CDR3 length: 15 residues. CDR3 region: CASSLGLAGTDTQYF. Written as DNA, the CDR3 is TGTGCCAGCAGCTTAGGCCTAGCGGGCACAGATACGCAGTATTTT.

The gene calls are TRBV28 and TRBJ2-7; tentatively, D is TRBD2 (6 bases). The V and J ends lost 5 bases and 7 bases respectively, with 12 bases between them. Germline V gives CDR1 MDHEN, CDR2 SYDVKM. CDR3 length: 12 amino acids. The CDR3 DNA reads TGTGCCAGCAGTACTCCGGGGACTGAGCAGTACTTC. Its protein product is CASSTPGTEQYF.

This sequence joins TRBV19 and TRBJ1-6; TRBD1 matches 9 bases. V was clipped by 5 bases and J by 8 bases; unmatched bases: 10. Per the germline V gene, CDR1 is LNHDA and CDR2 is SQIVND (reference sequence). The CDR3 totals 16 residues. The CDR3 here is CASSPLQGQGDSPLHF. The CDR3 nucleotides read TGTGCCAGTAGTCCCCTACAGGGACAGGGTGATTCACCCCTCCACTTT.